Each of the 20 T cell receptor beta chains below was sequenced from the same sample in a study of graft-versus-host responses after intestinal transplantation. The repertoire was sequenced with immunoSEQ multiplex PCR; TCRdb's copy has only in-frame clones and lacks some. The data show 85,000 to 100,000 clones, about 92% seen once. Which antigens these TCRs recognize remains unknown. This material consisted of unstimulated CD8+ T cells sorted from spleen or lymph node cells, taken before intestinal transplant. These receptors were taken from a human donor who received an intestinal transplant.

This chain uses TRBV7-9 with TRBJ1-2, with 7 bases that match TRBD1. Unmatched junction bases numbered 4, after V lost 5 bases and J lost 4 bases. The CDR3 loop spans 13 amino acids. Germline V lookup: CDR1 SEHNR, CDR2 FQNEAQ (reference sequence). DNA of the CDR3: TGTGCCAGCAGCGAAGGGGGCGTCTATGGCTACACCTTC. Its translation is CASSEGGVYGYTF.

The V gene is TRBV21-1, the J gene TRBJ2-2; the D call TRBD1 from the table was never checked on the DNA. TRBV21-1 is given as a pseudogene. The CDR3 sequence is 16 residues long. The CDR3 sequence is CASSMDDRENTGELFF. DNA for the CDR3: TGTGCCAGCAGCATGGACGACAGGGAGAACACCGGGGAGCTGTTTTTT.

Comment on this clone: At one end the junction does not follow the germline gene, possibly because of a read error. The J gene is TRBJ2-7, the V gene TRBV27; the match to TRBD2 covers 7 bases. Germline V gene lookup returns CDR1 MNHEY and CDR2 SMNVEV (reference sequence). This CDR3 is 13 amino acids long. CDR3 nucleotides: TGTGCCAGCAGTTTAAAAATTGGACTAGTTAAACACTTC. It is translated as CASSLKIGLVKHF.

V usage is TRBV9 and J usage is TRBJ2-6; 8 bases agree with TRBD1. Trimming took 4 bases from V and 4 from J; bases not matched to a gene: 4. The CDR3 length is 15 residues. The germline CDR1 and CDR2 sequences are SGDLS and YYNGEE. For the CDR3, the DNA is TGTGCCAGCAGCTCGACAGGGGTCGGGGCCAACGTCCTGACTTTC. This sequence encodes CASSSTGVGANVLTF.

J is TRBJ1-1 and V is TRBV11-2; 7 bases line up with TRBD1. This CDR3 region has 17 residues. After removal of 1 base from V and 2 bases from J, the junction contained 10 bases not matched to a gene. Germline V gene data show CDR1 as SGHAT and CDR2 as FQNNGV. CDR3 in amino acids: CASSLVGVTGRNTEAFF. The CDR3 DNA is TGTGCCAGCAGCTTAGTCGGGGTGACAGGGAGAAACACTGAAGCTTTCTTT.

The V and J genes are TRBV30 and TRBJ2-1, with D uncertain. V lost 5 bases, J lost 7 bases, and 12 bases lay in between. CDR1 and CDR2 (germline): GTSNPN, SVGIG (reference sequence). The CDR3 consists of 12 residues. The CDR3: CAWDPIGNEQFF. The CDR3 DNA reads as TGTGCCTGGGACCCCATCGGGAATGAGCAGTTCTTC.

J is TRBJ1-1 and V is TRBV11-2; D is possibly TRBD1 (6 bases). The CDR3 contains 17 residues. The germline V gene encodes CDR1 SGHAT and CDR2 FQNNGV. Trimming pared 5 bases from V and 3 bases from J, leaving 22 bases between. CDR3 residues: CASSHTPHIGTHTEAFF. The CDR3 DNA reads TGTGCCAGCAGCCACACACCACACATAGGGACACACACTGAAGCTTTCTTT. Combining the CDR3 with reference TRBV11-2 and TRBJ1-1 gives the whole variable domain EAGVAQSPRYKIIEKRQSVAFWCNPISGHATLYWYQQILGQGPKLLIQFQNNGVVDDSQLPKDRFSAERLKGVDSTLKIQPAKLEDSAVYLCASSHTPHIGTHTEAFFGQGTRLTVV.

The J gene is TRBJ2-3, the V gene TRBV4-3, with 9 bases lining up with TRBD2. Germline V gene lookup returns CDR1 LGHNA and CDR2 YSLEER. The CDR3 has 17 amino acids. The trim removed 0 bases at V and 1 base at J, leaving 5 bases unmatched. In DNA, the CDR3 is TGCGCCAGCAGCCAAGACGGGGCGGGGGGGCGCACAGATACGCAGTATTTT. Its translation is CASSQDGAGGRTDTQYF.

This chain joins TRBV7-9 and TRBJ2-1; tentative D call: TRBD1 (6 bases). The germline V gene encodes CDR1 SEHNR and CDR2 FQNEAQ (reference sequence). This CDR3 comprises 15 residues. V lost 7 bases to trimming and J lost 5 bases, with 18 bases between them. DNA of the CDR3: TGTGCCAGCACCACCCTAGGGGGTTTTGACAATGAGCAGTTCTTC. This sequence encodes CASTTLGGFDNEQFF.

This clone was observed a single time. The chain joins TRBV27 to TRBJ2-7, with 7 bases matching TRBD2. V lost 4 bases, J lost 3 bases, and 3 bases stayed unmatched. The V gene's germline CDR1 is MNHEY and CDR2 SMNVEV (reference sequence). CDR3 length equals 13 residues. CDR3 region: CASSWGGNYEQYF. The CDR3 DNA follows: TGTGCCAGCAGTTGGGGGGGAAACTACGAGCAGTACTTC.

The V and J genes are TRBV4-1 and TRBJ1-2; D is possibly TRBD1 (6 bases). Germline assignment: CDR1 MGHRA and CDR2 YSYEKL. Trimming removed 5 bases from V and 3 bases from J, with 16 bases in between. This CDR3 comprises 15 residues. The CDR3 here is CASSTTTGADYGYTF. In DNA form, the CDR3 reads TGCGCCAGCAGCACGACGACAGGTGCTGACTATGGCTACACCTTC.

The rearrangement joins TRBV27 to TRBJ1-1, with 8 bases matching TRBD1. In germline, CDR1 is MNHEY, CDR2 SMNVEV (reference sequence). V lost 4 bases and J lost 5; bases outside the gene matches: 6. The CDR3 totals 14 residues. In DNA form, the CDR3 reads TGTGCCAGCAGTTCGGGCGGACAGGGAACTGAAGCTTTCTTT. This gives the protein CASSSGGQGTEAFF.

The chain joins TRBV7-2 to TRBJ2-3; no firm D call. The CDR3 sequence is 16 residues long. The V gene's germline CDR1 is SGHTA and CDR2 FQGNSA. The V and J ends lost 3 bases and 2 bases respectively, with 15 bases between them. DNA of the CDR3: TGTGCCAGCAGCTTTGCAGGTTACGAGATCACAGATACGCAGTATTTT. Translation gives CASSFAGYEITDTQYF.

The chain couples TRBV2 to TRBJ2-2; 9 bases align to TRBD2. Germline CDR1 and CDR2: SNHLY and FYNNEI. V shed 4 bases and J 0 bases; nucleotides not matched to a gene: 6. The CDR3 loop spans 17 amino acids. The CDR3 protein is CASSAPAGGTNTGELFF. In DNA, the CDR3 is TGTGCCAGCAGTGCGCCAGCGGGGGGAACGAACACCGGGGAGCTGTTTTTT. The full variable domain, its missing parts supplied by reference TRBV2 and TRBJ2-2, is EPEVTQTPSHQVTQMGQEVILRCVPISNHLYFYWYRQILGQKVEFLVSFYNNEISEKSEIFDDQFSVERPDGSNFTLKIRSTKLEDSAMYFCASSAPAGGTNTGELFFGEGSRLTVL.

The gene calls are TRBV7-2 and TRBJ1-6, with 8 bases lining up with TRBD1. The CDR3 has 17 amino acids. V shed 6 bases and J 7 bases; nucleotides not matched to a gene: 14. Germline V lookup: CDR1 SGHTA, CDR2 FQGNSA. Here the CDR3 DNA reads TGTGCCAGCAGTCCCCGGGCCGGGGACAGGAAGAATTCACCCCTCCACTTT. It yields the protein CASSPRAGDRKNSPLHF.

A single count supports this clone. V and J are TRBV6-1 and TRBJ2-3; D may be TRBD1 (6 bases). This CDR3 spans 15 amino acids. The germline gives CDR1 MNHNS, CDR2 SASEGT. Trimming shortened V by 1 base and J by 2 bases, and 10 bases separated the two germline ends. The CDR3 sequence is CASSEGGGTTDTQYF. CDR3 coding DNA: TGTGCCAGCAGTGAAGGAGGGGGAACCACAGATACGCAGTATTTT.

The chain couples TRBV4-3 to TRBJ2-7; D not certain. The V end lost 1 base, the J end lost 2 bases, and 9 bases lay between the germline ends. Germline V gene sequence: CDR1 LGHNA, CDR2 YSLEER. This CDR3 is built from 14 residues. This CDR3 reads CASSQVRGTYEQYF. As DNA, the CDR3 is TGCGCCAGCAGCCAAGTCCGAGGCACCTACGAGCAGTACTTC.

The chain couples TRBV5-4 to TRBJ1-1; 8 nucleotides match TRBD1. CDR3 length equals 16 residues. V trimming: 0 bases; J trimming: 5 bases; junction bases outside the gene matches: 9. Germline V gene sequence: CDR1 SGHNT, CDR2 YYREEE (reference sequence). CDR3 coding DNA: TGTGCCAGCAGCTTGGATAGGACAGGGCTAATGACTGAAGCTTTCTTT. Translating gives CASSLDRTGLMTEAFF.

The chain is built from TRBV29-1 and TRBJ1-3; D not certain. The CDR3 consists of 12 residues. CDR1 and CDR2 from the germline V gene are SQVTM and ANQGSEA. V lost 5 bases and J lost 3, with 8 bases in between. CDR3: CSVYTVGNTIYF. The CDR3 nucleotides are TGCAGCGTTTACACCGTTGGAAACACCATATATTTT.

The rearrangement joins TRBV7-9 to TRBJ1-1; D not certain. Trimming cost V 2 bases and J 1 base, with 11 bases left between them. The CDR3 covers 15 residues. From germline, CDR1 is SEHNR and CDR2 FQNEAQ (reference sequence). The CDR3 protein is CASSLITYENTEAFF. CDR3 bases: TGTGCCAGCAGCTTAATTACATATGAGAACACTGAAGCTTTCTTT.